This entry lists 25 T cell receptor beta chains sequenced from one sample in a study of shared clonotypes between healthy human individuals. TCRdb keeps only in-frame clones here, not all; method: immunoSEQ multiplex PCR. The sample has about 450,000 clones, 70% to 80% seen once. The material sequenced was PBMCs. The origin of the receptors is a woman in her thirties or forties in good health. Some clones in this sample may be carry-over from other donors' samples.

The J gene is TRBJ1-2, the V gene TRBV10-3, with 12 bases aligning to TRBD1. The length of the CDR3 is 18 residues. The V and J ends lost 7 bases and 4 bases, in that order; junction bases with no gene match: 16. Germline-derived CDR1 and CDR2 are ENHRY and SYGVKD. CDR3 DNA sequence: TGTGCCATCATTCCGACCCATTCCGGGACAGGGGGCTCCTATGGCTACACCTTC. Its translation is CAIIPTHSGTGGSYGYTF.

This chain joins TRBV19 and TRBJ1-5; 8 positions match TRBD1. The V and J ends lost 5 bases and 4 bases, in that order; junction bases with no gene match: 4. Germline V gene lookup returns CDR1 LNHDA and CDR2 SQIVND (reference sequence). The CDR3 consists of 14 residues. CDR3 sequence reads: CASSLQGVNQPQHF. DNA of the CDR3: TGTGCCAGTAGTCTACAGGGGGTTAATCAGCCCCAGCATTTT.

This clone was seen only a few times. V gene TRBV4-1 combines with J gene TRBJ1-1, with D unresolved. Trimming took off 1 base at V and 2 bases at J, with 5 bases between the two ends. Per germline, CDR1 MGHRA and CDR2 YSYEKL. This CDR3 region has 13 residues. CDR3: CASSQVSNTEAFF. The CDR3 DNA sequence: TGCGCCAGCAGCCAAGTATCTAACACTGAAGCTTTCTTT.

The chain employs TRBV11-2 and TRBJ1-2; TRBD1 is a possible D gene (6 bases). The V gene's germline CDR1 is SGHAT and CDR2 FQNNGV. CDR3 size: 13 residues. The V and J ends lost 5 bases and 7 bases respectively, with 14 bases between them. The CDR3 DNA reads TGTGCCAGCAGCCGACAACAGGGTTTTGGCTACACCTTC. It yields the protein CASSRQQGFGYTF.

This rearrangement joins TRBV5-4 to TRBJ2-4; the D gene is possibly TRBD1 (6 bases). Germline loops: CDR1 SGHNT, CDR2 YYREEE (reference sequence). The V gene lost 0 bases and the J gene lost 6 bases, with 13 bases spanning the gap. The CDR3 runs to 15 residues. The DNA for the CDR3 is TGTGCCAGCAGCTTGGGCAGGGGAATAGGAAACATTCAGTACTTC. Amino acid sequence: CASSLGRGIGNIQYF.

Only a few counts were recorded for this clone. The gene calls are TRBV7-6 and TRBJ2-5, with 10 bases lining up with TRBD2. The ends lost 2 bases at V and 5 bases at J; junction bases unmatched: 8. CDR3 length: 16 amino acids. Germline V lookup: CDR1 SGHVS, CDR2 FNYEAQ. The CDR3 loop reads CASSLTPAGGGETQYF. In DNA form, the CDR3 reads TGTGCCAGCAGCTTAACTCCAGCGGGAGGGGGCGAGACCCAGTACTTC. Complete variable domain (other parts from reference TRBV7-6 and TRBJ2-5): GAGVSQSPRYKVTKRGQDVALRCDPISGHVSLYWYRQALGQGPEFLTYFNYEAQQDKSGLPNDRFSAERPEGSISTLTIQRTEQRDSAMYRCASSLTPAGGGETQYFGPGTRLLVL.

The CDR3 nucleotides are TGTGCCTGGACACCCCCCTTTTATGGCTACACCTTC. Translation: CAWTPPFYGYTF. V and J are TRBV30 and TRBJ1-2; D not certain. Trimming shortened V by 4 bases and J by 5 bases, and 11 bases separated the two germline ends. Germline V gene lookup returns CDR1 GTSNPN and CDR2 SVGIG (reference sequence). The CDR3 runs 12 residues. Combining the CDR3 with reference TRBV30 and TRBJ1-2 gives the whole variable domain SQTIHQWPATLVQPVGSPLSLECTVEGTSNPNLYWYRQAAGRGLQLLFYSVGIGQISSEVPQNLSASRPQDRQFILSSKKLLLSDSGFYLCAWTPPFYGYTFGSGTRLTVV.

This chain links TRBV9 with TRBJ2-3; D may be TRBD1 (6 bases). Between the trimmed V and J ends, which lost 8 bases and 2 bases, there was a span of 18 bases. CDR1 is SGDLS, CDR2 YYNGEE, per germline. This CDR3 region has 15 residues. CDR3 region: CASPKGRGITDTQYF. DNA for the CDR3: TGTGCCAGTCCTAAGGGTAGGGGGATCACAGATACGCAGTATTTT. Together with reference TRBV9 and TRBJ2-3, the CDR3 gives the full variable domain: DSGVTQTPKHLITATGQRVTLRCSPRSGDLSVYWYQQSLDQGLQFLIQYYNGEERAKGNILERFSAQQFPDLHSELNLSSLELGDSALYFCASPKGRGITDTQYFGPGTRLTVL.

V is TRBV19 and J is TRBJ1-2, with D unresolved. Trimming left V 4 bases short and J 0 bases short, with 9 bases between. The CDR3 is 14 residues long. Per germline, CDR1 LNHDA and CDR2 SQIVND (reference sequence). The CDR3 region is CASSTTVANYGYTF. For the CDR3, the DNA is TGTGCCAGTAGTACGACGGTGGCTAACTATGGCTACACCTTC. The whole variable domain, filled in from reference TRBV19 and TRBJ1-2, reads DGGITQSPKYLFRKEGQNVTLSCEQNLNHDAMYWYRQDPGQGLRLIYYSQIVNDFQKGDIAEGYSVSREKKESFPLTVTSAQKNPTAFYLCASSTTVANYGYTFGSGTRLTVV.

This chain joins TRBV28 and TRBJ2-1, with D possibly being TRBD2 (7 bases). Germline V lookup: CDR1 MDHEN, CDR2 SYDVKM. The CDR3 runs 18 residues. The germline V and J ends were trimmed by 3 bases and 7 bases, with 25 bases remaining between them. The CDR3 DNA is TGTGCCAGCAGTTTTCCCCCCTCACTCGGGGGGCCCAGGAATGAGCAGTTCTTC. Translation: CASSFPPSLGGPRNEQFF. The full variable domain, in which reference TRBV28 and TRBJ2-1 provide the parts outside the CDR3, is DVKVTQSSRYLVKRTGEKVFLECVQDMDHENMFWYRQDPGLGLRLIYFSYDVKMKEKGDIPEGYSVSREKKERFSLILESASTNQTSMYLCASSFPPSLGGPRNEQFFGPGTRLTVL.

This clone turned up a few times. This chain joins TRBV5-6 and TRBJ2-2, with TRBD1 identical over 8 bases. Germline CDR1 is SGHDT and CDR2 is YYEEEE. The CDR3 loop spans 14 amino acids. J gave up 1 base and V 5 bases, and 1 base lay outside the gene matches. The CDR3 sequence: CASRGQGNTGELFF. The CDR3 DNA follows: TGTGCCAGCAGAGGACAGGGGAACACCGGGGAGCTGTTTTTT.

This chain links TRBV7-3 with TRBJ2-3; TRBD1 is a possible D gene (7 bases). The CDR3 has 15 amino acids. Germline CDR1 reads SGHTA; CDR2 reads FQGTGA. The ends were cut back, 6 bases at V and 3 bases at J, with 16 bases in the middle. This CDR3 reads CASSWAGGRTDTQYF. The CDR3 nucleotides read TGTGCCAGCAGTTGGGCAGGGGGGAGGACAGATACGCAGTATTTT.

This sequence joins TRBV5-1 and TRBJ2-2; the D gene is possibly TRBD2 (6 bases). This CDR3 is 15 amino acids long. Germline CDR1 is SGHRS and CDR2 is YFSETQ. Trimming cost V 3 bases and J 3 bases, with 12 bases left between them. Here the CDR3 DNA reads TGCGCCAGCAGCTGGTGGGGGGTGGACACCGGGGAGCTGTTTTTT. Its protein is CASSWWGVDTGELFF.

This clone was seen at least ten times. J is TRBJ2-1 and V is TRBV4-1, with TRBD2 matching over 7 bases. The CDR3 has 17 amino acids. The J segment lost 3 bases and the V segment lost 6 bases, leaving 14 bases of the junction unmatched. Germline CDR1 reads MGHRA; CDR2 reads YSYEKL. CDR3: CASRRDSGGGVYNEQFF. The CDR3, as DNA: TGCGCCAGCAGACGGGACTCTGGGGGAGGGGTCTACAATGAGCAGTTCTTC.

The CDR3 nucleotides are TGTGCCAGCAGTAACCCGGTTCGTGATACCTACGAGCAGTACTTC. Protein: CASSNPVRDTYEQYF. The chain is built from TRBV6-5 and TRBJ2-7; D is unclear. V gave up 5 bases and J gave up 2 bases, with 16 bases separating them. Germline CDR1 reads MNHEY; CDR2 reads SVGAGI. This CDR3 spans 15 amino acids.

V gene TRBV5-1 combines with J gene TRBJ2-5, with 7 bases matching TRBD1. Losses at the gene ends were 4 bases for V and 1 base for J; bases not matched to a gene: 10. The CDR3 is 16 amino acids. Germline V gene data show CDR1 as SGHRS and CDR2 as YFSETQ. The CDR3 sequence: CASSPGTARTQETQYF. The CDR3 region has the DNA TGCGCCAGCAGCCCAGGGACAGCACGGACCCAAGAGACCCAGTACTTC. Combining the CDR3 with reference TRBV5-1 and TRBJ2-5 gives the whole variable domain KAGVTQTPRYLIKTRGQQVTLSCSPISGHRSVSWYQQTPGQGLQFLFEYFSETQRNKGNFPGRFSGRQFSNSRSEMNVSTLELGDSALYLCASSPGTARTQETQYFGPGTRLLVL.

The CDR3 DNA reads TGTGCCAGCTCACCATCGTTCGATAGCGGCCCCCTCTACAATGAGCAGTTCTTC. Amino acids: CASSPSFDSGPLYNEQFF. This rearrangement joins TRBV18 to TRBJ2-1; D is possibly TRBD2 (6 bases). Germline V gene lookup returns CDR1 KGHSH and CDR2 LQKENI. The CDR3 extends over 18 amino acids. V lost 2 bases to trimming and J lost 3 bases, with 20 bases between them.

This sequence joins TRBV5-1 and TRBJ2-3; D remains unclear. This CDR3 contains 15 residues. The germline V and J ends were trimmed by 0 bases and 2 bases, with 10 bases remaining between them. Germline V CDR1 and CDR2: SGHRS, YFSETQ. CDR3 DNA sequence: TGCGCCAGCAGCTTGGAGGGCGGTCCCACAGATACGCAGTATTTT. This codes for CASSLEGGPTDTQYF.

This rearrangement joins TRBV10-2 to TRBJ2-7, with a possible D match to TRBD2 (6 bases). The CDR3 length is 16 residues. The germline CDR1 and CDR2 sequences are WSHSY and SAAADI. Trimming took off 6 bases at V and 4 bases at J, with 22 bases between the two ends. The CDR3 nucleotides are TGCGCCAGCAGGGAATCTTTGGGACTGGCTAATTACGAGCAGTACTTC. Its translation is CASRESLGLANYEQYF.

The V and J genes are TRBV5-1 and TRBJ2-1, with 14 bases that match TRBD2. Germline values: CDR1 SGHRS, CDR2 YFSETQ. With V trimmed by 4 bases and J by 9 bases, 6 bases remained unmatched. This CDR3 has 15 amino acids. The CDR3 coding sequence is TGCGCCAGCAGCCCCCTGACTAGCGGGAGGGTTGAGCAGTTCTTC. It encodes CASSPLTSGRVEQFF.

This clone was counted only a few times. The CDR3 is CASSFVAGTGELFF. The DNA for the CDR3 is TGTGCCAGCAGCTTCGTGGCAGGGACGGGGGAGCTGTTTTTT. The chain uses TRBV7-3 and TRBJ2-2; D tentatively reads TRBD1 or TRBD2 (5 bases each). Trimming removed 3 bases from V and 8 bases from J, with 13 bases in between. The CDR3 runs 14 residues. Germline lookup yields CDR1 SGHTA and CDR2 FQGTGA. Combining the CDR3 with reference TRBV7-3 and TRBJ2-2 gives the whole variable domain GAGVSQTPSNKVTEKGKYVELRCDPISGHTALYWYRQSLGQGPEFLIYFQGTGAADDSGLPNDRFFAVRPEGSVSTLKIQRTERGDSAVYLCASSFVAGTGELFFGEGSRLTVL.

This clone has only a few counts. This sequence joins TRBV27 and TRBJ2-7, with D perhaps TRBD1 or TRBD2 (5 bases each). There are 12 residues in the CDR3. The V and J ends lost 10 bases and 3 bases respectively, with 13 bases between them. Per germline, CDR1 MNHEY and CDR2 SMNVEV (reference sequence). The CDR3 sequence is CANSGAFYEQYF. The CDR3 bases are TGTGCCAATTCCGGGGCCTTCTACGAGCAGTACTTC.

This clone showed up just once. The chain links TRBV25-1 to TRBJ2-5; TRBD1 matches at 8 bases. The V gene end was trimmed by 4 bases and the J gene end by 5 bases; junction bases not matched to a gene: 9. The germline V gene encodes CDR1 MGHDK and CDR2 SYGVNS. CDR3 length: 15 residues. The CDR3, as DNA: TGTGCCAGCAGTGGTAGACAGGGGTCCCAGGAGACCCAGTACTTC. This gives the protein CASSGRQGSQETQYF.

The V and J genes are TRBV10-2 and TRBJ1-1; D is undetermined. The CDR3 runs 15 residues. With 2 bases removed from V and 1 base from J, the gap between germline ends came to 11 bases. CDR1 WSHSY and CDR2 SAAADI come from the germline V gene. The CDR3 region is CASSEAHTPNTEAFF. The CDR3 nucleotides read TGCGCCAGCAGTGAGGCCCACACTCCGAACACTGAAGCTTTCTTT.

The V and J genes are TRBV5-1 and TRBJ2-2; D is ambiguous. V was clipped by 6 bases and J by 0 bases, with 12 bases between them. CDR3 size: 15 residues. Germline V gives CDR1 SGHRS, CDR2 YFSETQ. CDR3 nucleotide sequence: TGCGCCAGCAAATGGACGGCGACGAACACCGGGGAGCTGTTTTTT. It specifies CASKWTATNTGELFF.